Listed here are 28 T cell receptor beta chains from one sample, sequenced in a study of T-cell reconstitution after alpha-beta-depleted transplantation in children. Unique molecular identifiers featured in how the TCRbeta library was prepared. TCRdb recomputed calls from the PCR reads with MiXCR, one row per CDR3 protein. The table shows about 610,000 distinct CDR3 sequences, with 27% occurring only once. The sample in question was PBMCs, obtained before TCRalphabeta/CD19-depleted stem cell transplant. These receptors came from a boy in the first two years of life with Wiskott-Aldrich syndrome, due to receive a stem cell transplant.

This clonotype was detected a few times. This chain uses TRBV5-1 with TRBJ2-3; 7 nucleotides agree with TRBD1. V dropped 0 bases and J dropped 4; count of bases not matched to a gene: 8. The germline CDR1 and CDR2 sequences are SGHRS and YFSETQ. CDR3 length: 16 amino acids. The CDR3 protein is CASSLGTGRAADTQYF. The DNA of the CDR3 is TGCGCCAGCAGCTTGGGGACAGGTCGCGCAGCAGATACGCAGTATTTT.

A few counts support this clonotype. The chain links TRBV9 to TRBJ1-3; D uncertain. This CDR3 is 14 amino acids long. V was pared by 2 bases and J by 3 bases, with 9 bases between. Per the germline V gene, CDR1 is SGDLS and CDR2 is YYNGEE. The CDR3 reads CASSVFVNGNTIYF. The CDR3 DNA reads as TGTGCCAGCAGCGTCTTTGTGAATGGAAACACCATATATTTT. The full variable domain, completed using reference TRBV9 and TRBJ1-3, is DSGVTQTPKHLITATGQRVTLRCSPRSGDLSVYWYQQSLDQGLQFLIQYYNGEERAKGNILERFSAQQFPDLHSELNLSSLELGDSALYFCASSVFVNGNTIYFGEGSWLTVV.

The genes are TRBV29-1 and TRBJ2-7; 7 nucleotides match TRBD1. This CDR3 spans 14 amino acids. After removal of 7 bases from V and 6 bases from J, the junction contained 15 bases not matched to a gene. The germline gives CDR1 SQVTM, CDR2 ANQGSEA. In nucleotides, the CDR3 is TGCAGCGCTGGAGTCCCGACAGGGTCGCTCGAGCAGTACTTC. Translating it yields CSAGVPTGSLEQYF.

The chain couples TRBV5-1 to TRBJ2-7; 10 nucleotides align to TRBD2. J gave up 6 bases and V 0 bases, and 9 bases lay outside the gene matches. CDR3 size: 16 residues. From germline, CDR1 is SGHRS and CDR2 YFSETQ. The CDR3 region has the DNA TGCGCCAGCAGCTTGGCGGCTAGCGGGAGTCCCGCCGAGCAGTACTTC. Protein sequence: CASSLAASGSPAEQYF. The full variable domain, rest sourced from reference TRBV5-1 and TRBJ2-7, is KAGVTQTPRYLIKTRGQQVTLSCSPISGHRSVSWYQQTPGQGLQFLFEYFSETQRNKGNFPGRFSGRQFSNSRSEMNVSTLELGDSALYLCASSLAASGSPAEQYFGPGTRLTVT.

The chain combines TRBV6-5 with TRBJ1-6; unclear D gene. The CDR3 is 15 amino acids. From germline, CDR1 is MNHEY and CDR2 SVGAGI. The V end lost 2 bases, the J end lost 9 bases, and 14 bases lay between the germline ends. The CDR3, as DNA: TGTGCCAGCAGTTACCCCGAGCCGGGTAGTTCACCCCTCCACTTT. It encodes CASSYPEPGSSPLHF.

This clonotype was seen more than once but under ten times. The V gene is TRBV21-1, the J gene TRBJ2-1; no DNA check was done on the table's D call, TRBD2. TRBV21-1 is listed as a pseudogene. CDR3 length: 14 amino acids. CDR3 DNA sequence: TGTGCCAGCAAGGAGCGGGAGGGAAATCCTGAGCAGTTCTTC. It codes for CASKEREGNPEQFF.

This chain links TRBV5-1 with TRBJ2-1; D not resolved. With 1 base removed from V and 9 bases from J, the gap between germline ends came to 11 bases. The CDR3 has 13 residues. Germline assignment: CDR1 SGHRS and CDR2 YFSETQ. The CDR3 region is CASSLSGLREQFF. CDR3 coding DNA: TGCGCCAGCAGCTTGTCAGGTTTACGTGAGCAGTTCTTC.

The chain links TRBV5-1 to TRBJ2-2, with 10 positions matching TRBD2. Unmatched junction bases numbered 3, after V lost 0 bases and J lost 4 bases. The CDR3 spans 16 residues. Germline values: CDR1 SGHRS, CDR2 YFSETQ. The CDR3: CASSLALAGATGELFF. The DNA of the CDR3 is TGCGCCAGCAGCTTGGCCCTAGCGGGAGCCACCGGGGAGCTGTTTTTT.

The V call is TRBV7-8, the J call TRBJ2-5, with D possibly matching TRBD1 (6 bases). The CDR3 spans 10 residues. Germline assignment: CDR1 SGHVS and CDR2 FQNEAQ. CDR3 amino acids: CGRGKETQYF. CDR3 nucleotides: TGTGGCAGGGGAAAAGAGACCCAGTACTTC.

In this sample, this clonotype turned up a few times. J is TRBJ2-1 and V is TRBV12-3 or TRBV12-4, with 9 bases fitting TRBD2. This CDR3 region has 16 residues. V shed 3 bases and J 6 bases; nucleotides not matched to a gene: 9. CDR3 protein: CASSFTAGGPSNEQFF. CDR3 nucleotide sequence: TGTGCCAGCAGTTTCACGGCGGGAGGGCCCTCCAATGAGCAGTTCTTC.

This rearrangement joins TRBV28 to TRBJ2-1; possibly TRBD1 for D (6 bases). This CDR3 has 14 amino acids. V lost 4 bases, J lost 6 bases, and 13 bases lay in between. CDR1 is MDHEN, CDR2 SYDVKM, per germline. CDR3 sequence: CASSSPQQGNEQFF. The DNA of the CDR3 is TGTGCCAGCAGTTCCCCCCAACAGGGCAATGAGCAGTTCTTC.

V usage is TRBV20-1 and J usage is TRBJ2-1, with TRBD2 matching over 9 bases. Germline CDR1 and CDR2: DFQATT and SNEGSKA (reference sequence). V lost 3 bases, J lost 8 bases, and 5 bases stayed unmatched. The CDR3 length is 13 residues. CDR3 DNA sequence: TGCAGTGCTAGGCGGGAGGGCCTCTATGAGCAGTTCTTC. This gives the protein CSARREGLYEQFF.

This clonotype has more than one count but fewer than ten. The chain uses TRBV5-1 and TRBJ1-2, with D unclear. V was clipped by 3 bases and J by 8 bases, with 11 bases between them. CDR1 and CDR2 from the germline V gene are SGHRS and YFSETQ. The CDR3 is 12 residues long. The CDR3 is CASSSGWEGYTF. In nucleotides, the CDR3 is TGCGCCAGCAGCTCTGGATGGGAAGGCTACACCTTC.

The chain joins TRBV2 to TRBJ2-2; TRBD1 matches 7 bases. Germline CDR1 SNHLY, CDR2 FYNNEI. The trim removed 4 bases at V and 3 bases at J, leaving 5 bases unmatched. The CDR3 has 15 residues. This CDR3 is CASSGQGKDTGELFF. CDR3 DNA sequence: TGTGCCAGCAGTGGACAGGGAAAAGACACCGGGGAGCTGTTTTTT.

This clonotype has just a few counts. The chain is built from TRBV6-1 and TRBJ1-1, with D perhaps matching TRBD1 (6 bases). This CDR3 is 14 amino acids long. V was clipped by 5 bases and J by 5 bases, with 15 bases between them. Germline assignment: CDR1 MNHNS and CDR2 SASEGT. The CDR3 DNA follows: TGTGCCAGCAGTCCCACGGGGGGGCCTACTGAAGCTTTCTTT. Its protein product is CASSPTGGPTEAFF.

This clonotype has only a few counts. The chain is built from TRBV7-2 and TRBJ2-2; 8 bases are a match to TRBD1. CDR1 SGHTA and CDR2 FQGNSA come from the germline V gene. The CDR3 totals 15 residues. Trimming took 8 bases from V and 6 from J; bases not matched to a gene: 11. The CDR3 region has the DNA TGTGCCAGCGGGGATAGGGCAGGGGGCCCCGGGGAGCTGTTTTTT. Encoded protein: CASGDRAGGPGELFF.

The J gene is TRBJ1-2, the V gene TRBV29-1, with 7 bases that match TRBD1. This CDR3 is 12 amino acids long. V lost 7 bases, J lost 6 bases, and 8 bases stayed unmatched. Per the germline V gene, CDR1 is SQVTM and CDR2 is ANQGSEA. CDR3 sequence reads: CSDRDSPNGYTF. The CDR3, as DNA: TGCAGCGATCGGGACAGTCCCAATGGCTACACCTTC.

This clonotype was seen more than once but under ten times. V usage is TRBV20-1 and J usage is TRBJ2-1, with D possibly matching TRBD2 (7 bases). The V and J ends lost 6 bases and 9 bases respectively, with 21 bases between them. This CDR3 is 14 amino acids long. CDR1 is DFQATT and CDR2 is SNEGSKA in the germline V gene (reference sequence). The CDR3 DNA reads TGCAGTGCAAACAGGGCGGGAGTCATCCCTGAGCAGTTCTTC. Translating it yields CSANRAGVIPEQFF.

This chain joins TRBV6-1 and TRBJ2-7; possible D gene TRBD1, 5 bases. Germline V gene data show CDR1 as MNHNS and CDR2 as SASEGT. With 2 bases removed from V and 10 bases from J, the gap between germline ends came to 24 bases. The length of the CDR3 is 16 residues. CDR3 DNA: TGTGCCAGCAGTGAAATCAGGTCAGGGTTTAAAAGCGACCAGTACTTC. Protein: CASSEIRSGFKSDQYF.

This clonotype turned up a few times. This chain uses TRBV20-1 with TRBJ2-3, with 11 bases matching TRBD2. The junction had 2 bases not matched to a gene; V was cut back by 1 base and J by 2 bases. CDR1 and CDR2 (germline): DFQATT, SNEGSKA (reference sequence). The CDR3 has 15 amino acids. CDR3 in amino acids: CSARGLAGPTDTQYF. In DNA, the CDR3 is TGCAGTGCTAGAGGACTAGCGGGACCCACAGATACGCAGTATTTT.

This clonotype showed up just a few times. The gene calls are TRBV5-1 and TRBJ2-3; TRBD2 might be the D (6 bases). CDR1 and CDR2 (germline): SGHRS, YFSETQ. V lost 6 bases and J lost 3, with 17 bases in between. CDR3 length equals 15 residues. CDR3 sequence reads: CASIPGHGSTDTQYF. The DNA of the CDR3 is TGCGCCAGCATCCCGGGCCACGGGAGTACAGATACGCAGTATTTT.

The chain links TRBV28 to TRBJ2-2, with TRBD1 matching over 9 bases. Losses at the gene ends were 7 bases for V and 4 bases for J; bases not matched to a gene: 10. Germline CDR1 and CDR2: MDHEN and SYDVKM. The CDR3 consists of 16 residues. In DNA, the CDR3 is TGTGCCAGCAACACTATCGGGACAGGGCGCACCGGGGAGCTGTTTTTT. This codes for CASNTIGTGRTGELFF. The variable domain in full, with the rest retrieved from reference TRBV28 and TRBJ2-2, is DVKVTQSSRYLVKRTGEKVFLECVQDMDHENMFWYRQDPGLGLRLIYFSYDVKMKEKGDIPEGYSVSREKKERFSLILESASTNQTSMYLCASNTIGTGRTGELFFGEGSRLTVL.

The chain has TRBV5-1 and TRBJ1-4; 11 bases line up with TRBD1. CDR3 length: 13 amino acids. With 8 bases clipped from V and 6 bases from J, the junction kept 3 bases outside the gene matches. The germline V gene encodes CDR1 SGHRS and CDR2 YFSETQ. Here the CDR3 DNA reads TGCGCCAGTGGGACAGGGGGAGATGAAAAACTGTTTTTT. It yields the protein CASGTGGDEKLFF.

This sequence joins TRBV15 and TRBJ2-2; 8 nucleotides match TRBD2. Germline assignment: CDR1 LNHNV and CDR2 YYDKDF (reference sequence). The V segment lost 8 bases and the J segment 3 bases; nucleotides outside the gene matches: 5. This CDR3 comprises 14 residues. CDR3 nucleotide sequence: TGTGCCACCTCCATCGGGAGGGACACCGGGGAGCTGTTTTTT. This gives the protein CATSIGRDTGELFF.

This clonotype showed up many times. The chain carries TRBV5-1 and TRBJ2-3, with D uncertain. V shed 0 bases and J shed 1 base, with 9 bases lying between them. The germline CDR1 and CDR2 sequences are SGHRS and YFSETQ. This CDR3 spans 15 amino acids. The CDR3 bases are TGCGCCAGCAGCTTGGCTGGCTGGGGCACAGATACGCAGTATTTT. Its protein is CASSLAGWGTDTQYF.

In its sample, this clonotype was seen a few times. The V call is TRBV12-3 or TRBV12-4, the J call TRBJ1-2; 8 bases fit TRBD1. This CDR3 comprises 17 residues. The J segment lost 4 bases and the V segment lost 5 bases, leaving 15 bases of the junction unmatched. CDR3 nucleotide sequence: TGTGCCAGCAGTCTACCCTCCGGACAGGGCTTTACCTATGGCTACACCTTC. Amino acids: CASSLPSGQGFTYGYTF.

V gene TRBV7-9 combines with J gene TRBJ1-2; D is uncertain. There are 16 residues in the CDR3. V lost 1 base and J lost 4, with 16 bases in between. From germline, CDR1 is SEHNR and CDR2 FQNEAQ (reference sequence). The CDR3 DNA reads as TGTGCCAGCAGCTTAGGGTCAGACCCCACTAGCTATGGCTACACCTTC. The encoded protein is CASSLGSDPTSYGYTF.

In DNA, the CDR3 is TGCGCCAGCAGCTTATTCCTAGATCAAGAGACCCAGTACTTC. Protein sequence: CASSLFLDQETQYF. J is TRBJ2-5 and V is TRBV5-1, with D hard to call. CDR1 is SGHRS, CDR2 YFSETQ, per germline. Trimming cost V 2 bases and J 2 bases, with 10 bases left between them. The CDR3 is 14 amino acids.